This T cell receptor (beta chain) is drawn from a study of T cell repertoires in cytomegalovirus infection. Study context: Public TCR beta signatures indicated both CMV infection and matching HLA type. Regarding the study as a whole: It was HLA-C-restricted CMV-specific TCR beta clonotypes that dominated the response ex vivo. Frequencies of public TCR beta families were cumulated, and this identified carriers of CMV plus the relevant HLA.

TCRdb called the reads again in MiXCR, with one record for every CDR3 protein. The table has approximately 630,000 distinct CDR3 sequences, less than 25% seen once. V dropped 10 bases and J dropped 2 bases, with 21 bases sitting between them. Germline values: CDR1 MNHGY, CDR2 SAAAGT. The CDR3 contains 16 residues. In regard to this clonotype: Its target is unknown. A much larger clone lies a single base off, so this may be a read error.

The specimen was CD8+ T cells from PBMCs. The receptor was isolated from a human donor in good health (CMV status not recorded). Some clones in this sample may be carry-over from other donors' samples. The chain is built from TRBV6-8 and TRBJ2-1; maybe TRBD2 (6 bases). Here the CDR3 reads CANSLGGHSPYNEQFF. CDR3 nucleotide sequence: TGTGCCAACTCTCTGGGAGGACATTCACCCTACAATGAGCAGTTCTTC.